Below are 30 T cell receptor beta chains sequenced from a single sample in a study of T cell responses to AZD1222 COVID-19 vaccine. Clones were read by immunoSEQ multiplex PCR, and TCRdb kept only the in-frame ones, dropping some. The sample has about 150,000 clones; roughly 90% are singletons. Sequences were derived from peripheral blood, sampled on day 0 of AZD1222 vaccination. These receptors all come from an adult in good health.

V usage is TRBV6-6 and J usage is TRBJ2-7; 7 bases match TRBD1. The CDR3 is 12 residues long. Germline CDR1 and CDR2: MNHNY and SVGAGI (reference sequence). Trimming removed 10 bases from V and 4 bases from J; junction bases left unmatched: 7. The CDR3 here is CAIGDSHYEQYF. DNA of the CDR3: TGTGCCATTGGGGACAGTCATTACGAGCAGTACTTC.

The V gene is TRBV5-1, the J gene TRBJ2-6, with D possibly matching TRBD2 (6 bases). Germline V gene sequence: CDR1 SGHRS, CDR2 YFSETQ. The V end lost 0 bases, the J end lost 4 bases, and 11 bases lay between the germline ends. The CDR3 is 16 residues long. For the CDR3, the DNA is TGCGCCAGCAGCTTGGAGGTCGGGAGAGGGGCCAACGTCCTGACTTTC. It specifies CASSLEVGRGANVLTF.

The gene calls are TRBV7-2 and TRBJ2-1, with TRBD1 matching over 10 bases. The CDR3 has 15 residues. The germline V gene has CDR1 SGHTA and CDR2 FQGNSA. The V gene end was trimmed by 1 base and the J gene end by 8 bases; junction bases not matched to a gene: 5. The CDR3 loop is CASSLVGQGVDEQFF. CDR3 sequence (DNA): TGTGCCAGCAGCTTAGTTGGACAGGGGGTCGATGAGCAGTTCTTC.

This clone was detected only once. The genes are TRBV27 and TRBJ2-5; 13 bases agree with TRBD2. CDR3 size: 17 residues. Germline loops: CDR1 MNHEY, CDR2 SMNVEV (reference sequence). V dropped 4 bases and J dropped 0; count of bases not matched to a gene: 5. CDR3 loop: CASSSLGLAGHQETQYF. Here the CDR3 DNA reads TGTGCCAGCAGTTCCTTGGGACTAGCGGGACACCAAGAGACCCAGTACTTC.

The genes are TRBV2 and TRBJ2-7; TRBD1 is a possible D gene (6 bases). The length of the CDR3 is 14 residues. Germline CDR1 SNHLY, CDR2 FYNNEI. V shed 2 bases and J shed 4 bases, with 12 bases lying between them. Written as DNA, the CDR3 is TGTGCCAGCAGTGAACCCGTACAGGGATACGAGCAGTACTTC. It translates to CASSEPVQGYEQYF. The complete variable domain, with remaining parts taken from reference TRBV2 and TRBJ2-7, reads EPEVTQTPSHQVTQMGQEVILRCVPISNHLYFYWYRQILGQKVEFLVSFYNNEISEKSEIFDDQFSVERPDGSNFTLKIRSTKLEDSAMYFCASSEPVQGYEQYFGPGTRLTVT.

The chain carries TRBV28 and TRBJ1-5; D uncertain. The germline V and J ends were trimmed by 6 bases and 7 bases, with 16 bases remaining between them. The CDR3 sequence is 14 residues long. From germline, CDR1 is MDHEN and CDR2 SYDVKM. The CDR3 sequence is CASSLGQRVQPQHF. The CDR3 nucleotides are TGTGCCAGCAGCTTAGGGCAGCGGGTCCAGCCCCAGCATTTT.

The rearrangement uses TRBV27 and TRBJ2-7; 7 nucleotides agree with TRBD2. This CDR3 comprises 15 residues. Germline loops: CDR1 MNHEY, CDR2 SMNVEV (reference sequence). With V trimmed by 2 bases and J by 2 bases, 6 bases remained unmatched. The CDR3 coding sequence is TGTGCCAGCAGTTTAAAGTTTGCGGGGGCCTACGAGCAGTACTTC. Translated, it gives CASSLKFAGAYEQYF.

The genes are TRBV29-1 and TRBJ2-7; 7 bases agree with TRBD2. V dropped 4 bases and J dropped 3; count of bases not matched to a gene: 6. Germline V gene data show CDR1 as SQVTM and CDR2 as ANQGSEA. This CDR3 has 13 residues. CDR3 sequence (DNA): TGCAGCGTTGGTGGGGGGGAGCTCTACGAGCAGTACTTC. It yields the protein CSVGGGELYEQYF.

This sequence joins TRBV7-8 and TRBJ1-1, with 7 bases fitting TRBD1. CDR1 SGHVS and CDR2 FQNEAQ come from the germline V gene. This CDR3 comprises 15 residues. J gave up 1 base and V 5 bases, and 7 bases lay outside the gene matches. The CDR3 DNA sequence: TGTGCCAGCAGCGTAGGGGACAGACCGAACACTGAAGCTTTCTTT. It specifies CASSVGDRPNTEAFF.

The V gene is TRBV5-1, the J gene TRBJ2-1, with D uncertain. The germline V gene encodes CDR1 SGHRS and CDR2 YFSETQ. Trimming shortened V by 0 bases and J by 5 bases, and 9 bases separated the two germline ends. The CDR3 covers 14 residues. CDR3 DNA sequence: TGCGCCAGCAGCTTGGAGGCAGGTAACAATGAGCAGTTCTTC. Translating it yields CASSLEAGNNEQFF. The entire variable domain, with the rest obtained from reference TRBV5-1 and TRBJ2-1, is as follows: KAGVTQTPRYLIKTRGQQVTLSCSPISGHRSVSWYQQTPGQGLQFLFEYFSETQRNKGNFPGRFSGRQFSNSRSEMNVSTLELGDSALYLCASSLEAGNNEQFFGPGTRLTVL.

V is TRBV7-2 and J is TRBJ1-5, with D unclear. V was cut by 1 base and J by 0 bases, with 10 bases left in between. Looked up from germline, CDR1 is SGHTA and CDR2 is FQGNSA. CDR3 size: 16 residues. This CDR3 reads CASSLGVPYSNQPQHF. DNA of the CDR3: TGTGCCAGCAGCTTAGGAGTTCCGTATAGCAATCAGCCCCAGCATTTT.

The chain links TRBV5-1 to TRBJ1-1, with D uncertain. This CDR3 region has 14 residues. The germline V and J ends were trimmed by 2 bases and 4 bases, with 12 bases remaining between them. In germline, CDR1 is SGHRS, CDR2 YFSETQ. CDR3 loop: CASSFDPKGTEAFF. The CDR3, as DNA: TGCGCCAGCAGCTTTGACCCGAAGGGCACTGAAGCTTTCTTT.

V and J are TRBV19 and TRBJ1-2, with D possibly being TRBD1 (5 bases). With 6 bases removed from V and 5 bases from J, the gap between germline ends came to 22 bases. Per the germline V gene, CDR1 is LNHDA and CDR2 is SQIVND (reference sequence). The CDR3 covers 16 residues. In DNA form, the CDR3 reads TGTGCCAGTAGAGACTCTCGGGGGATTAGGATGTATGGCTACACCTTC. This codes for CASRDSRGIRMYGYTF.

J is TRBJ1-6 and V is TRBV9; D may be TRBD1 (5 bases). The CDR3 extends over 15 amino acids. V was shortened by 1 base and J by 7 bases, with 12 bases between the two germline ends. Per germline, CDR1 SGDLS and CDR2 YYNGEE. The CDR3 DNA follows: TGTGCCAGCAGCGTAACCGGGACGGAAAATTCACCCCTCCACTTT. As protein: CASSVTGTENSPLHF.

J is TRBJ1-2 and V is TRBV4-1; TRBD1 matches at 8 bases. CDR3 size: 17 residues. Germline V gene lookup returns CDR1 MGHRA and CDR2 YSYEKL. V was clipped by 3 bases and J by 8 bases; unmatched bases: 17. As DNA, the CDR3 is TGCGCCAGCAGCCAGGAATTTAAGGGACAGGATTGGGTCGGCTACACCTTC. As protein: CASSQEFKGQDWVGYTF.

The gene calls are TRBV2 and TRBJ1-1; the D is unclear. The germline V gene encodes CDR1 SNHLY and CDR2 FYNNEI. V lost 8 bases, J lost 3 bases, and 13 bases lay in between. The CDR3 is made up of 13 amino acids. The CDR3 loop is CASSQSRDTEAFF. In nucleotides, the CDR3 is TGTGCCAGCTCCCAATCGCGGGACACTGAAGCTTTCTTT.

This sequence joins TRBV11-2 and TRBJ1-1; 8 bases match TRBD1. CDR1 is SGHAT and CDR2 is FQNNGV in the germline V gene. V lost 5 bases, J lost 0 bases, and 5 bases stayed unmatched. This CDR3 is built from 15 residues. This CDR3 reads CASSRGQGLNTEAFF. The CDR3 nucleotides are TGTGCCAGCAGCAGAGGACAGGGCTTGAACACTGAAGCTTTCTTT.

The chain is built from TRBV6-4 and TRBJ2-1, with D possibly TRBD1 on 5 matching bases. Germline assignment: CDR1 MRHNA and CDR2 SNTAGT. The length of the CDR3 is 13 residues. The V and J ends lost 2 bases and 7 bases respectively, with 9 bases between them. CDR3 sequence: CASSDIGVNEQFF. CDR3 bases: TGTGCCAGCAGTGACATAGGGGTTAATGAGCAGTTCTTC.

The chain uses TRBV19 and TRBJ2-7; 8 bases match TRBD1. V dropped 3 bases and J dropped 2; count of bases not matched to a gene: 6. The CDR3 covers 15 residues. Germline CDR1 is LNHDA and CDR2 is SQIVND (reference sequence). The CDR3 nucleotides are TGTGCCAGTAGTATCCGCGGGACAGGTCCCTACGAGCAGTACTTC. Translated, it gives CASSIRGTGPYEQYF.

The rearrangement links TRBV27 to TRBJ1-6; D unresolved. Germline V gene sequence: CDR1 MNHEY, CDR2 SMNVEV (reference sequence). The CDR3 sequence is 14 residues long. V dropped 3 bases and J dropped 7 bases, with 10 bases sitting between them. The CDR3 coding sequence is TGTGCCAGCAGTTTTCGGGCAGAAAATTCACCCCTCCACTTT. This codes for CASSFRAENSPLHF.

V is TRBV30 and J is TRBJ2-5, with D perhaps assigned TRBD1 or TRBD2 (5 bases each). The V end was cut by 0 bases, the J end by 1 base, with 15 bases between. The CDR3 loop spans 16 amino acids. Germline CDR1 reads GTSNPN; CDR2 reads SVGIG (reference sequence). Written as DNA, the CDR3 is TGTGCCTGGAGTGTACTGCAGACGAGGGGCCAAGAGACCCAGTACTTC. This gives the protein CAWSVLQTRGQETQYF.

This chain links TRBV4-1 with TRBJ2-3, with no clear D. CDR3 length: 12 residues. V shed 4 bases and J shed 5 bases, with 7 bases lying between them. Looked up from germline, CDR1 is MGHRA and CDR2 is YSYEKL. The CDR3, as DNA: TGCGCCAGCAGCCCTCCCGAAGATACGCAGTATTTT. Encoded protein: CASSPPEDTQYF.

This clone occurred once. This chain uses TRBV10-3 with TRBJ1-5; D not certain. The CDR3 covers 13 residues. Germline CDR1 is ENHRY and CDR2 is SYGVKD. V was cut by 10 bases and J by 7 bases, with 17 bases left in between. The CDR3 reads CATLSTEGQPQHF. The CDR3 nucleotides are TGTGCCACCTTATCAACCGAAGGGCAGCCCCAGCATTTT.

The chain uses TRBV14 and TRBJ2-5; tentatively, D is TRBD2 (6 bases). This CDR3 region has 15 residues. Trimming stripped 1 base from V and 4 bases from J, with 13 bases between. Germline CDR1 reads SGHDN; CDR2 reads FVKESK. The CDR3 protein is CASSQALGGRETQYF. Here the CDR3 DNA reads TGTGCCAGCAGCCAAGCTTTGGGGGGAAGAGAGACCCAGTACTTC.

In this sample, this clone turned up once. This chain connects TRBV18 to TRBJ2-1; D is ambiguous. The V end lost 7 bases, the J end lost 4 bases, and 8 bases lay between the germline ends. This CDR3 has 12 residues. Germline values: CDR1 KGHSH, CDR2 LQKENI. CDR3: CASLKVYNEQFF. In DNA form, the CDR3 reads TGTGCCAGCTTAAAGGTTTACAATGAGCAGTTCTTC.

As for this clone: Its ends do not fully match the called genes, so a read error is possible. The V and J genes are TRBV28 and TRBJ2-1; D remains unclear. Germline-derived CDR1 and CDR2 are MDHEN and SYDVKM. This CDR3 contains 11 residues. The CDR3 coding sequence is TGTGCCAGCAGTTTACAGGAGAACCTAATCTTC. Protein: CASSLQENLIF.

The rearrangement uses TRBV19 and TRBJ1-4; D gene ambiguous. There are 15 residues in the CDR3. Trimming removed 3 bases at V and 0 bases at J, with 8 bases between. Germline assignment: CDR1 LNHDA and CDR2 SQIVND (reference sequence). DNA for the CDR3: TGTGCCAGTAGTATCGGACGGTCAACTAATGAAAAACTGTTTTTT. Amino acids: CASSIGRSTNEKLFF.

This chain joins TRBV6-5 and TRBJ1-1, with no clear D. From germline, CDR1 is MNHEY and CDR2 SVGAGI. The CDR3 consists of 13 residues. The germline V and J ends were trimmed by 6 bases and 5 bases, with 13 bases remaining between them. The CDR3 bases are TGTGCCAGCAGCGGGAGAGGGAGGACTGAAGCTTTCTTT. It yields the protein CASSGRGRTEAFF.

The rearrangement uses TRBV3-1 (or the pseudogene TRBV3-2) and TRBJ1-3; D unclear. Trimming shortened V by 4 bases and J by 1 base, and 17 bases separated the two germline ends. Germline V gives CDR1 LGHDT, CDR2 YNNKEL (reference sequence). The CDR3 runs 17 residues. The CDR3 nucleotides read TGTGCCAGCAGCCGAATACCGTCGGTCCTTTCTGGAAACACCATATATTTT. This encodes CASSRIPSVLSGNTIYF.

This sequence joins TRBV7-3 and TRBJ1-2; TRBD1 is a possible D gene (5 bases). The V and J ends lost 2 bases and 2 bases respectively, with 6 bases between them. CDR1 and CDR2 (germline): SGHTA, FQGTGA. The CDR3 covers 13 residues. CDR3 region: CASSLPGNYGYTF. The CDR3, as DNA: TGTGCCAGCAGCTTACCAGGGAACTATGGCTACACCTTC.